The rows below give T cell receptor beta chains drawn from one sample of a study of T cell repertoires in cytomegalovirus infection. MiXCR was run by TCRdb on the reads, yielding one entry per CDR3 protein. The sample lists roughly 500,000 distinct CDR3 sequences; 16% were seen once. The sample consisted of CD8+ T cells from PBMCs. The receptor set was obtained from a human donor in good health (CMV status not recorded). Some clones in this sample may be carry-over from other donors' samples. The CDR3 runs from the conserved cysteine through the conserved F or W. The D gene is left open where the match is weak. Expanded clones get a size class; other rows say once, few or many, or leave the size out.

d_call	v_call	clone_size	j_call	cdr3_nt	cdr3_aa
.	TRBV7-9	many	TRBJ2-7	TGTGCCAGCAGCTTAGTCAGGGGTTCCTACGAGCAGTACTTC	CASSLVRGSYEQYF
.	TRBV7-9	many	TRBJ1-1	TGTGCCAGCAGCAGATCCCCGGGACGGAAGAACACTGAAGCTTTCTTT	CASSRSPGRKNTEAFF
TRBD2	TRBV12-3/TRBV12-4	few	TRBJ2-3	TGTGCCAGCACCCCACGACTAGCGGGCACAGATACGCAGTATTTT	CASTPRLAGTDTQYF
TRBD1	TRBV28	many	TRBJ1-1	TGTGCCAGCAGTTTGTCCGGGACAGGGGAGAACACTGAAGCTTTCTTT	CASSLSGTGENTEAFF
.	TRBV6-8	many	TRBJ1-1	TGTGCCAGCAGTTCCAGGGCCAGGAACACTGAAGCTTTCTTT	CASSSRARNTEAFF
.	TRBV9	.	TRBJ1-6	TGTGCCAGCAGCGTAGCCCCGAACAGGGAAATCGGATCACCCCTCCACTTT	CASSVAPNREIGSPLHF
TRBD2	TRBV15	few	TRBJ2-1	TGTGCCACCAGCGGATACTCCTTTAGCGGGAGTGGTTATGAGCAGTTCTTC	CATSGYSFSGSGYEQFF
.	TRBV6-5	few	TRBJ2-7	TGTGCCAGCAGTTACTCATCAGGCCTCTACGAGCAGTACTTC	CASSYSSGLYEQYF
TRBD1	TRBV7-8	many	TRBJ2-5	TGTGCCAGCAGCCCGCGGGACAGGGTACAGACCCAGTACTTC	CASSPRDRVQTQYF
TRBD1	TRBV5-1	few	TRBJ2-1	TGCGCCAGCAGCTTGAAGACAGGGGCCTACAATGAGCAGTTCTTC	CASSLKTGAYNEQFF
TRBD1	TRBV9	few	TRBJ1-1	TGTGCCAGCAGCGTAACACAGGGGATGAACACTGAAGCTTTCTTT	CASSVTQGMNTEAFF
TRBD2	TRBV5-4	few	TRBJ2-7	TGTGCCAGCAGCGATAGCGGGGGTTCCTACGAGCAGTACTTC	CASSDSGGSYEQYF
.	TRBV2	.	TRBJ1-1	TGTGCCAGCATCAACAAGAACACTGAAGCTTTCTTT	CASINKNTEAFF
TRBD1	TRBV7-8	many	TRBJ2-7	TGTGCCAGCAGCTTAACGGGACAGACTTCCGAGCAGTACTTC	CASSLTGQTSEQYF
.	TRBV12-3/TRBV12-4	many	TRBJ1-4	TGTGCCAGCAGGTCTACAGTCGGACTTGGAGAAAAACTGTTTTTT	CASRSTVGLGEKLFF
TRBD2	TRBV7-6	many	TRBJ2-3	TGTGCCAGCAGCTTATTTGGCGGGCTGGGACTAGCGGTGAGCACAGATACGCAGTATTTT	CASSLFGGLGLAVSTDTQYF
TRBD2	TRBV24-1	.	TRBJ2-1	TGTGCCACCAGTGATTTGCGGGCTAGCGGGAGTAGGCAGTTCTTC	CATSDLRASGSRQFF
.	TRBV4-2	.	TRBJ2-7	TGTGCCAGCAGCCAACAGGGGAAGAACGAGCAGTACTTC	CASSQQGKNEQYF
.	TRBV28	.	TRBJ1-1	TGTGCCAGCAGTCCCCCGCGGAGGGTCACTGAAGCTTTGTTT	CASSPPRRVTEALF
.	TRBV11-2	many	TRBJ2-2	TGTGCCAGCAGCCCCTACATGAACACCGGGGAGCTGTTTTTT	CASSPYMNTGELFF
.	TRBV7-9	many	TRBJ2-3	TGTGCCAGCAGCATGGACGGGTATAGCACAGATACGCAGTATTTT	CASSMDGYSTDTQYF
TRBD1	TRBV5-4	many	TRBJ1-2	TGTGCCAGCAGCTTGGGCCAGGGGGATGTAAACGGGTACACCTTC	CASSLGQGDVNGYTF
.	TRBV20-1	.	TRBJ2-3	TGCAGTGCTAGAGAAGACGGGACTGGCACAGATACGCAGTATTTT	CSAREDGTGTDTQYF
TRBD1	TRBV19	many	TRBJ2-7	TGTGCCAGTAGCCCCGACAGGGGGCCATCCTACGAGCAGTACTTC	CASSPDRGPSYEQYF